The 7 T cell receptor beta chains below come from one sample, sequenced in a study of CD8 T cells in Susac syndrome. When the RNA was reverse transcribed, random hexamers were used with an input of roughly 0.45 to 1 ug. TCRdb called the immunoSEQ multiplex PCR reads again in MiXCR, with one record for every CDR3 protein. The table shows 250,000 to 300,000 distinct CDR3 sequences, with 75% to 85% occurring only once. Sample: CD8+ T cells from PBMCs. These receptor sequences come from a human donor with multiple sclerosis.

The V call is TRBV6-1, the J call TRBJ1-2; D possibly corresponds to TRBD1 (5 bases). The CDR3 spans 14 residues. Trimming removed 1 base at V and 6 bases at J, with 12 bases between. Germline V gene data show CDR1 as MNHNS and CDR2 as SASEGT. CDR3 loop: CASSEGWGSNGYTF. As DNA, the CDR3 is TGTGCCAGCAGTGAAGGATGGGGGTCGAATGGCTACACCTTC.

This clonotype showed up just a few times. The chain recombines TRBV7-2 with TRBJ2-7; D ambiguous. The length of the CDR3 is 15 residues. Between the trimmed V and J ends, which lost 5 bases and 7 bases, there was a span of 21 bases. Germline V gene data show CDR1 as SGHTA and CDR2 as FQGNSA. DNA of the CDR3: TGTGCCAGCAGCGAAGACTTGAAGTACGTACGAGAGCAGTACTTC. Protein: CASSEDLKYVREQYF.

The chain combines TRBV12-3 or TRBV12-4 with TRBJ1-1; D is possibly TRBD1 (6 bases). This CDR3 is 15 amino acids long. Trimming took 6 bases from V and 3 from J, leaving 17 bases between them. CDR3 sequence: CASSLTDRLHTEAFF. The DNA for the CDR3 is TGTGCCAGCAGCCTCACTGACAGGCTCCACACTGAAGCTTTCTTT.

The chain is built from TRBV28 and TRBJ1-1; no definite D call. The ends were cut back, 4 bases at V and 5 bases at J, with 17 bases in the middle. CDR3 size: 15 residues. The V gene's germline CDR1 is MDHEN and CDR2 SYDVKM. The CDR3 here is CASSYDYRGRTEAFF. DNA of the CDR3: TGTGCCAGCAGTTATGACTACCGGGGTAGGACTGAAGCTTTCTTT.

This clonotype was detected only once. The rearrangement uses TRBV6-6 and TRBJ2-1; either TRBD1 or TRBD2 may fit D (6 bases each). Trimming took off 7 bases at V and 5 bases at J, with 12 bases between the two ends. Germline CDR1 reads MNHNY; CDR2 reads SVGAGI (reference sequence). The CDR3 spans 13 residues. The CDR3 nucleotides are TGTGCCAGCACCCTGGGGGGCGACAATGAGCAGTTCTTC. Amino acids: CASTLGGDNEQFF.

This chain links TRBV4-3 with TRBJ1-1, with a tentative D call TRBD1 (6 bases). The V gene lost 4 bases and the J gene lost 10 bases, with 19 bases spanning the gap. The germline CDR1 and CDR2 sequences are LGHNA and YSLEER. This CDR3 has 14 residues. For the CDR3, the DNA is TGCGCCAGCAGCCCTTATGAAGGGGGTGGGAGAGCTTTCTTT. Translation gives CASSPYEGGGRAFF.

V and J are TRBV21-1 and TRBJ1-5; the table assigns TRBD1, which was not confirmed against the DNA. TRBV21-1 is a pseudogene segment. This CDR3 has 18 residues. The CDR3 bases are TGTGCCAGCAGCAAAGAGAAACAAATAAACAGGAGCAATCAGCCCCAGCATTTT. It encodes CASSKEKQINRSNQPQHF.